Given below is one TCR beta chain in context. The antigen is unknown. The data derive from a study of cytotoxic CD8 clonotypes in ibrutinib-treated CLL. Study information: The samples contained roughly 240,000 productive templates on average. They also contained an average of about 91,000 productive rearrangements. Study-wide results and limits: Sampling time points were not equivalent between sustained-remission and progressing patients. Clonality rose at ibrutinib response, held steady in sustained remission, and fell toward baseline at progression.

Sequencing was designed to attain a depth spanning 1 in 200,000 to 1 in 1 million T cells. Some clones are missing from TCRdb's copy, which holds only in-frame ones; the method was immunoSEQ multiplex PCR. Among 42,000 or so clones listed, 55% to 80% were seen once. V gave up 2 bases and J gave up 1 base; unmatched junction bases: 1. CDR1 is GTSNPN and CDR2 is SVGIG in the germline V gene (reference sequence). The CDR3 runs to 14 residues. This TCR was sampled from a human donor with chronic lymphocytic leukemia. The rearrangement links TRBV30 to TRBJ2-7; TRBD2 matches at 11 bases. The material sequenced was PBMCs, taken at disease progression, from a patient treated with ibrutinib. DNA of the CDR3: TGTGCCTGGAGTAGACTAGCGGGGTCCTACGAGCAGTACTTC. This encodes CAWSRLAGSYEQYF.